The T cell receptor (beta chain) described here comes from a study of T-cell memory formation after mild COVID-19. For the study at large: Each donor largely had its own TCR clusters.

One entry per CDR3 protein, called by TCRdb with MiXCR from the 5' RACE reads. The data contain some 350,000 distinct CDR3 sequences, more than 15% of them seen just once; the ten biggest clones take up 20% to 25%. Study-wide findings and caveats: Certain responding clones were present in pre-infection memory, suggesting participation of cross-reactive memory.

V was clipped by 1 base and J by 6 bases, with 7 bases between them. Germline values: CDR1 MGHRA, CDR2 YSYEKL. This CDR3 contains 14 residues. Details on this clonotype: What it binds is unknown.

This clonotype originated in a man younger than 30 who had mild COVID-19 (a few samples of this study predate the infection). Cell type and time point are not known. The rearrangement joins TRBV4-1 to TRBJ1-6; D not certain. Material: PBMCs or a T cell subset sorted from them (not recorded which). The CDR3 here is CASSQGGGNSPLHF. DNA of the CDR3: TGCGCCAGCAGCCAAGGAGGTGGTAATTCACCCCTCCACTTT.